The 7 T cell receptor beta chains listed next were all sequenced from one sample in a study of molecular identifiers for immune sequencing clone quantification. TCRdb re-analysed the PCR reads in MiXCR, keeping a single row per CDR3 protein. This sample has about 320,000 distinct CDR3 sequences, with around 21% found just once. What was sequenced was naive CD8+ T cells from blood, with Jurkat cell RNA spiked in. The sample's subset: FACS-sorted CD8+CD4-CCR7+CD45RA+ naive T cells. The receptors were sampled from a human donor in good health. Some libraries in this study had Jurkat cell RNA spiked in.

The chain recombines TRBV27 with TRBJ2-3; 8 nucleotides agree with TRBD2. The germline CDR1 and CDR2 sequences are MNHEY and SMNVEV (reference sequence). V dropped 1 base and J dropped 4; count of bases not matched to a gene: 10. CDR3 length: 17 residues. CDR3 nucleotides: TGTGCCAGCAGTTTATGGCCAGCGGGGGAGGTCGCAGATACGCAGTATTTT. Protein: CASSLWPAGEVADTQYF.

The chain recombines TRBV3-1 with TRBJ2-7, with D possibly being TRBD2 (5 bases). CDR3 length: 14 amino acids. The V gene lost 3 bases and the J gene lost 3 bases, with 12 bases spanning the gap. Germline values: CDR1 LGHDT, CDR2 YNNKEL (reference sequence). The CDR3 protein is CASSQRELGYEQYF. The CDR3 coding sequence is TGTGCCAGCAGCCAGAGGGAGCTGGGCTACGAGCAGTACTTC.

The rearrangement joins TRBV9 to TRBJ2-2; tentatively, D is TRBD2 (6 bases). CDR1 is SGDLS and CDR2 is YYNGEE in the germline V gene. The CDR3 runs to 15 residues. V lost 3 bases to trimming and J lost 4 bases, with 13 bases between them. This CDR3 is CASSEKGRITGELFF. The CDR3 DNA follows: TGTGCCAGCAGCGAGAAGGGGAGGATCACCGGGGAGCTGTTTTTT.

As to this clonotype: A clone one base away is much larger, so this may be a read error. The chain combines TRBV4-1 with TRBJ1-1; no firm D call. The ends were cut back, 5 bases at V and 1 base at J, with 11 bases in the middle. The CDR3 runs to 14 residues. Germline values: CDR1 MGHRA, CDR2 YSYEKL. The CDR3 sequence is CASSIRNGNTEAFF. DNA for the CDR3: TGCGCCAGCAGCATAAGGAACGGGAACACTGAAGCTTTCTTT.

Remarks on this clonotype: This sequence may be a read error, since a much larger clone differs from it by one base. The rearrangement links TRBV4-3 to TRBJ2-7, with a tentative D call TRBD1 (5 bases). Germline values: CDR1 LGHNA, CDR2 YSLEER. The V end was cut by 0 bases, the J end by 2 bases, with 11 bases between. The CDR3 contains 15 residues. CDR3 sequence reads: CASSQDRRATYEQYF. As DNA, the CDR3 is TGCGCCAGCAGCCAAGACCGCAGGGCCACCTACGAGCAGTACTTC.

This clonotype appeared a few times. The rearrangement uses TRBV7-9 and TRBJ2-7; D is ambiguous. The ends were cut back, 1 base at V and 0 bases at J, with 16 bases in the middle. The CDR3 runs 17 residues. Germline V gene sequence: CDR1 SEHNR, CDR2 FQNEAQ (reference sequence). CDR3 nucleotides: TGTGCCAGCAGCTTAGAAGAACTCGGGTCAGACTCCTACGAGCAGTACTTC. This translates into CASSLEELGSDSYEQYF. The whole variable domain, filled in from reference TRBV7-9 and TRBJ2-7, reads DTGVSQNPRHKITKRGQNVTFRCDPISEHNRLYWYRQTLGQGPEFLTYFQNEAQLEKSRLLSDRFSAERPKGSFSTLEIQRTEQGDSAMYLCASSLEELGSDSYEQYFGPGTRLTVT.

This clonotype was counted ten times or more. The chain uses TRBV5-6 and TRBJ1-2; D is perhaps TRBD1 (5 bases). CDR1 is SGHDT and CDR2 is YYEEEE in the germline V gene. There are 15 residues in the CDR3. The V end lost 0 bases, the J end lost 1 base, and 10 bases lay between the germline ends. The CDR3: CASSLVRGGNYGYTF. Here the CDR3 DNA reads TGTGCCAGCAGCTTGGTTAGGGGTGGTAACTATGGCTACACCTTC.